This T cell receptor beta chain was recovered during a study of cytomegalovirus exposure and HLA in healthy donors. Study information: Of roughly 400 genotyped donors, roughly 76% grouped in the Caucasian-associated ancestry cluster.

Although they were nominally healthy when sampled, donors likely had unrecorded immune exposures. Vbeta (60) and Jbeta (13) primers were used in the PCR. Assay used: immunoSEQ multiplex PCR; TCRdb lists only in-frame clones, some missing. The sample includes 68,000 or so clones, about four fifths of them seen just once. Germline CDR1 reads SNHLY; CDR2 reads FYNNEI. Trimming removed 4 bases at V and 2 bases at J, with 15 bases between. CDR3 size: 16 residues. Sequences were obtained from PBMCs. V and J are TRBV2 and TRBJ1-5, with D maybe TRBD1 (5 bases). The TCR sequence derives from a woman aged 30 to 39 in good health and CMV-seronegative. CDR3 bases: TGTGCCAGCAGTGGGATGCGGGGCTCGGGCAATCAGCCCCAGCATTTT. It specifies CASSGMRGSGNQPQHF.